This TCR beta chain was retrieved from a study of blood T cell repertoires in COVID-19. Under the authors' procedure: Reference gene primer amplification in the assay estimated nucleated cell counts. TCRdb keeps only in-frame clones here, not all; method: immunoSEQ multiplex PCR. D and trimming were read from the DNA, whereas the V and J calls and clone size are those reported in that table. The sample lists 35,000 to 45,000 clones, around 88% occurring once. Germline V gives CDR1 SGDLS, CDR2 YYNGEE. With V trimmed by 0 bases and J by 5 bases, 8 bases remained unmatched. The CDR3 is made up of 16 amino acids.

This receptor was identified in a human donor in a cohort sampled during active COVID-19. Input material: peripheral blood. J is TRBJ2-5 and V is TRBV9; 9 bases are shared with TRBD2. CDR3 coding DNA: TGTGCCAGCAGCGTAGCTACCGGGACTAGCTGGGAGACCCAGTACTTC. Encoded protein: CASSVATGTSWETQYF. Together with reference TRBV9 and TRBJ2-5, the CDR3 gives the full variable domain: DSGVTQTPKHLITATGQRVTLRCSPRSGDLSVYWYQQSLDQGLQFLIQYYNGEERAKGNILERFSAQQFPDLHSELNLSSLELGDSALYFCASSVATGTSWETQYFGPGTRLLVL.